This T cell receptor (beta chain) originates from a study of CD8+CD57+ T cells in acquired aplastic anemia. Study conclusions and caveats: Patients and controls shared some 29 CD8+ CDR3 sequences, which appeared highly expressed in patients and within their immunodominant clones.

Template material for TCR beta VDJ and CDR3 profiling consisted of genomic DNA. TCRdb reprocessed the reads with MiXCR, giving one entry per CDR3 protein. The sample consists of around 170,000 distinct CDR3 sequences, less than 60% of them appearing once. Patients chosen for sequencing had shown CD8+CD57+ cell expansion by flow cytometry. Blood was sampled before the patients had received any therapy. The CDR3 spans 15 residues. Germline V CDR1 and CDR2: MNHNS, SASEGT. In the case of this clonotype: Its antigen is not identified. At one boundary the junction diverges from the germline segment, which might be a read error.

The source is a human donor with aplastic anemia. The rearrangement uses TRBV6-1 and TRBJ1-5; D is perhaps TRBD1 (5 bases). The sample consisted of sorted CD4+, CD8+, or CD8+CD57+ T cells (not recorded which) from PBMCs. CDR3 DNA sequence: TGTGCCAGCAGTGGGCAGGGCAATAGCGATCAGCCCCAGCATTTT. Translation gives CASSGQGNSDQPQHF.